This T cell receptor beta chain was identified in a study of T cells in localized non-small cell lung cancer. Study results and caveats: Tumor showed lower T cell clonality than uninvolved adjacent lung, where it was highest. A median of 57 of the top 100 tumor clones appeared in adjacent lung, which was paired and uninvolved. In the blood, greater T cell density corresponded to longer overall survival. Tumor samples were not multi-region, leaving intratumor heterogeneity unexcluded.

Sequencing was performed with immunoSEQ multiplex PCR; in TCRdb, only in-frame clones are kept and a portion is missing. The sample lists around 18,000 clones; around 81% were seen once. In the case of this clone: No antigen is known for it.

Specimen: peripheral blood, collected before any cancer treatment. The clonotype was recovered from a female donor aged 60 or older with stage I lung adenocarcinoma.

CDR3 DNA sequence: TGTGCCAGCAGTGAAGGGTCTTTTACTCACTACGAGCAGTACTTC. It is translated as CASSEGSFTHYEQYF. V is TRBV6-1 and J is TRBJ2-7; D remains unclear. This CDR3 has 15 residues. Per germline, CDR1 MNHNS and CDR2 SASEGT. V lost 1 base to trimming and J lost 3 bases, with 13 bases between them.